This TCR beta chain was profiled in a study of blood T cell repertoires in COVID-19. Background on the study: Acute and convalescent COVID-19 specimens originated in the United States, Italy and Spain. PBMCs, B-cell-depleted T cells, or T cells were the source of the cDNA or gDNA that made up the material.

Germline CDR1 and CDR2: MNHEY and SMNVEV (reference sequence). The CDR3 consists of 15 residues. Trimming removed 5 bases at V and 0 bases at J, with 13 bases between. In the original processing: Estimation of nucleated cell counts was performed using reference gene primer amplification. Clones were read by immunoSEQ multiplex PCR, and TCRdb kept only the in-frame ones, dropping some. The V and J calls and clone size are taken from that table; D and trimming were inferred from the DNA. Altogether 150,000 or so clones are present, roughly 86% being singletons, with the ten largest covering roughly 1.5%.

This clonotype was sampled from a woman aged 50 to 60 with acute or convalescent COVID-19. Specimen: peripheral blood. J is TRBJ1-1 and V is TRBV27; D is perhaps TRBD1 (5 bases). CDR3 in DNA: TGTGCCAGCAGTCTTCTAGGGGATATGAACACTGAAGCTTTCTTT. The encoded protein is CASSLLGDMNTEAFF.